This T cell receptor (beta chain) was documented in a study of long-term antiretroviral therapy in people with HIV. Study-level information: Samples collected earliest predate the 2015 immediate-ART recommendation by about a decade.

About this clone itself: Its antigen is still unknown.

The germline gives CDR1 SNHLY, CDR2 FYNNEI. V lost 7 bases and J 1 base, leaving 10 bases between the germline ends. CDR3 length: 13 residues. Version v3.0 of the immunoSEQ assay ran at survey level. Assay: immunoSEQ multiplex PCR; the TCRdb copy retains only in-frame clones and omits some. The sample has 20,000 to 25,000 clones; over 75% are singletons. Study-wide findings and caveats: With ART, diversity went up but was still lower than in transplant donor controls. Information on adherence, resistance and therapy changes was unavailable.

HIV-positive participants were all treated in the United States. The material was unsorted PBMCs, obtained 1.8 years before starting antiretroviral therapy. The sequence was obtained from a woman aged 25-40 years with HIV. This sequence joins TRBV2 and TRBJ1-1, with a tentative D call TRBD1 (5 bases). In DNA, the CDR3 is TGTGCCAGCACCCAAGGGGAGAACACTGAAGCTTTCTTT. Its protein product is CASTQGENTEAFF.